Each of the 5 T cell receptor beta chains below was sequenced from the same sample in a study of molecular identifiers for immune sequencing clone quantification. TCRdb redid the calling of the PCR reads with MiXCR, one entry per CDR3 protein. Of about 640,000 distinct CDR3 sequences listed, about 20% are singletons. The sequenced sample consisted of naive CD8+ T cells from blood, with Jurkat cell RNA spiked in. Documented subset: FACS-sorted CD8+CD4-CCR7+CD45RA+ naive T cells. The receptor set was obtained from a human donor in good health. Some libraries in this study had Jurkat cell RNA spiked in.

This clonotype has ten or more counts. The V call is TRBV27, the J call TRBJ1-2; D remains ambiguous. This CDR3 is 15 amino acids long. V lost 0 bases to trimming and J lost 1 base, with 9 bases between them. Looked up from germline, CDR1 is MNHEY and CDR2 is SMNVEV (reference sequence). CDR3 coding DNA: TGTGCCAGCAGTTTATCCGTTTGGGATAACTATGGCTACACCTTC. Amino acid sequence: CASSLSVWDNYGYTF.

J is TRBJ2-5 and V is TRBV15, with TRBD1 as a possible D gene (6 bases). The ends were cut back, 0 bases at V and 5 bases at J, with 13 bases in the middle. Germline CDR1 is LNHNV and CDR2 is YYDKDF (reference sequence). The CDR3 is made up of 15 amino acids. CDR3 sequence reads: CATSRDRARGETQYF. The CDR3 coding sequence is TGTGCCACCAGCAGAGACCGAGCCAGGGGTGAGACCCAGTACTTC.

The CDR3 DNA follows: TGTGCCAGCAGCATTGATAGCGGGAGTCCCTACGAGCAGTACTTC. Protein sequence: CASSIDSGSPYEQYF. The chain employs TRBV7-3 and TRBJ2-7; 9 bases agree with TRBD2. This CDR3 region has 15 residues. Germline V gene sequence: CDR1 SGHTA, CDR2 FQGTGA. After removal of 5 bases from V and 2 bases from J, the junction contained 7 bases not matched to a gene.

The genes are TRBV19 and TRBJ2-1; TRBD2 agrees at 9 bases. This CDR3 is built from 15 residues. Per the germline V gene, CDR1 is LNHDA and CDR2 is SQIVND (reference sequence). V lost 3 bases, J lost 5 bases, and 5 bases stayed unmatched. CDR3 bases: TGTGCCAGTAGTATTCTAGCGGGATTTGACAATGAGCAGTTCTTC. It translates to CASSILAGFDNEQFF.

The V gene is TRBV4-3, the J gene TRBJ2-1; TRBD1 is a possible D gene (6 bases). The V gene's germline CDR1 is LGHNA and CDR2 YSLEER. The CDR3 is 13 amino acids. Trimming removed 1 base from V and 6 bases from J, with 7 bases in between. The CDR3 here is CASSQVDSNEQFF. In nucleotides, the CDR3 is TGCGCCAGCAGCCAAGTGGACAGCAATGAGCAGTTCTTC.